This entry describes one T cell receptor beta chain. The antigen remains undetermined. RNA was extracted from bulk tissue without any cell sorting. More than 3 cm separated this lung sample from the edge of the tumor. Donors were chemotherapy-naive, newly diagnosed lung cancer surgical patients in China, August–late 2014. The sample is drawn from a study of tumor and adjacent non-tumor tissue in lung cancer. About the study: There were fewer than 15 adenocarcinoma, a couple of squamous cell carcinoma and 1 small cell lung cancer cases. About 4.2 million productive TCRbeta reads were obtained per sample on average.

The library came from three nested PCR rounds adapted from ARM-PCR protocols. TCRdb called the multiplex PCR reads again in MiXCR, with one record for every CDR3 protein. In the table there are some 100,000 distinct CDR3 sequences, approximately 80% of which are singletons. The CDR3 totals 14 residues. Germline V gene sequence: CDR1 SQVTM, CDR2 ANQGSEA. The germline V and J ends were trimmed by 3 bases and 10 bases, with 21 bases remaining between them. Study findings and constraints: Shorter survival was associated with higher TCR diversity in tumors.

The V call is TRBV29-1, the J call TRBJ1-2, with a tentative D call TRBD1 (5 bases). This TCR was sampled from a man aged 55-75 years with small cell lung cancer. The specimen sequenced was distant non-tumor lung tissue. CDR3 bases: TGCAGCGTTGATAGATGGGGGGAAGTATGTGACTACACCTTC. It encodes CSVDRWGEVCDYTF.